The TCR beta chain under discussion was sequenced for a study of cytomegalovirus exposure and HLA in healthy donors. Overall study context: Clustering assigned 81% of the approximately 400 genotyped donors to the Caucasian-associated ancestry cluster. Regarding the study as a whole: Cytomegalovirus-associated TCR beta chains were listed, numbering over 150. One later analysis reportedly identified an Asian-associated ancestry cluster that showed fewer N-insertions than the approximately 670-donor mean. For most TCR beta V segments, an earlier analysis put the productive rate at about 90% or about 30% of the time.

CDR3 length: 15 residues. The ends lost 4 bases at V and 6 bases at J; junction bases unmatched: 13. CDR1 and CDR2 from the germline V gene are SGHDT and YYEEEE. The study ran its PCR with 60 Vbeta and 13 Jbeta primers. Sequencing used immunoSEQ multiplex PCR; TCRdb keeps in-frame clones, though not all of them. The table records 150,000 to 200,000 clones, approximately 80% of them present only once. With respect to this clone: The antigen is unknown.

The sequenced material came from PBMCs. The gene calls are TRBV5-6 and TRBJ2-7; 7 bases are a match to TRBD1. The clonotype comes from a woman aged 25 to 45 in good health and CMV-seropositive. The CDR3: CASSEQGRFVAEQYF. The CDR3 DNA is TGTGCCAGCAGCGAACAGGGGCGGTTTGTTGCCGAGCAGTACTTC.